Detailed here is one TCR beta chain. The clone's antigen remains unknown. No base quality information exists; no much larger clone differs at one position. This sample is part of a study of CD8+CD57+ T cells in acquired aplastic anemia (dated by TCRdb to 2017 to 2018). Notes on the research overall: On average, sorted CD4+ and CD8+ cells yielded approximately 3 ug of extracted DNA, with a range of about 0.17 to 27.4 ug. Healthy donor samples averaged about 9.8 million reads for CD4+ and roughly 12 million for CD8+ cells. The investigation overall reported the following: CD8+ Simpson's diversity did not differ significantly between patients and healthy controls (P=0.060). Although 25 to 30 CD8+ CDR3 sequences were shared by patients and controls, these sequences appeared highly expressed in patients and within the immunodominant clones of patients.

In the study, sorted CD4+ and CD8+ blood T cells from patients with severe aplastic anemia and from healthy subjects underwent deep sequencing of TCR repertoires. Ficoll-Paque density gradient centrifugation was used to isolate peripheral blood mononuclear cells. Before DNA extraction, CD4+ and CD8+ T cells were sorted by FACS or by magnetic beads. Genomic DNA served as template for TCR beta VDJ combination and CDR3 sequence profiling. An Illumina HiSeq 2000 was the platform used for TCR repertoire sequencing. The study's processing was this. TRBV/TRBJ rearrangement plots, CDR3 size and DJ length profiles, and Simpson's diversity index were used to assess repertoires. The most abundant DNA sequence in the deep sequencing data was taken as the immunodominant clone. CDR3 amino acid sequences were screened for sharing across subjects and compared with published repertoires and the VDJdb database. TCRdb reanalyzed the raw reads on its own, using fastp at Q25 for trimming and MiXCR for clone calling, and kept in-frame beta chains. Every distinct CDR3 protein forms one entry, paired with its most common genes and DNA. In this record, the V and J calls reflect TCRdb's handling and not the investigators' own analysis. This sample has some 70,000 distinct CDR3 sequences in its table, and 54% of those were observed once. The top ten constitute approximately 8.3% of the sample.

The sequence derives from a human donor in good health, serving as a control. The specimen was sorted CD4+, CD8+, or CD8+CD57+ T cells (not recorded which) from PBMCs.

The DNA is as follows: TGTGCCAGCTCCCCCGACAGAAATAGCAATCAGCCCCAGCATTTT. Protein translation: CASSPDRNSNQPQHF. Rearrangement joined TRBV18 to TRBJ1-5; the D gene is perhaps TRBD1, from 5 matching bases. The CDR3 spans 15 residues, from the cysteine through the phenylalanine. The kept DNA is CDR3 alone, 45 bases in frame from the first base. Trimming takes 6 bases from V and 0 bases from J, and the germline ends sit 12 bases apart. The germline V gene gives CDR1 as KGHSH and CDR2 as LQKENI.